These 2 T cell receptor beta chains originate from one sample sequenced in a study of shared clonotypes between healthy human individuals. The protocol was immunoSEQ multiplex PCR, while the TCRdb copy is restricted to in-frame clones and leaves out a portion. The repertoire consists of around 1.4 million clones, with approximately 98.5% occurring once and the leading ten covering about 0.4%. Sequencing was carried out using naive CD4+ T cells sorted from blood. Subset denoted: CD45RA+ positively selected. The receptors here all came from a man aged 25 to 40 in good health.

J is TRBJ2-7 and V is TRBV23-1; 7 bases line up with TRBD1. TRBV23-1 is placed among ORFs of uncertain function. The CDR3 spans 15 residues. Germline trimming cut 2 bases from V and 2 bases from J; bases unmatched to any gene: 6. The CDR3 coding sequence is TGCGCCAGCAGTCAAAGGCAGGGGGTAACCTACGAGCAGTACTTC. Its protein product is CASSQRQGVTYEQYF.

The chain uses TRBV7-2 and TRBJ2-7; D gene ambiguous. Germline V gene lookup returns CDR1 SGHTA and CDR2 FQGNSA. The germline V and J ends were trimmed by 5 bases and 4 bases, with 9 bases remaining between them. This CDR3 region has 12 residues. In DNA form, the CDR3 reads TGTGCCAGCAGCCAGCCCGCTTACGAGCAGTACTTC. The encoded protein is CASSQPAYEQYF.